Listed here are 30 T cell receptor beta chains from one sample, sequenced in a study of blood T cell repertoires in COVID-19. Here immunoSEQ multiplex PCR was the method, and the copy in TCRdb shows in-frame clones only, minus some. The repertoire consists of around 54,000 clones, with roughly 87% occurring once and the leading ten covering roughly 3%. The specimen was peripheral blood. The receptors were gathered from a human donor in a cohort sampled during active COVID-19.

This clone was seen only a few times. The rearrangement links TRBV5-1 to TRBJ2-7; TRBD2 aligns across 12 bases. J gave up 2 bases and V 2 bases, and 8 bases lay outside the gene matches. Germline V gene lookup returns CDR1 SGHRS and CDR2 YFSETQ. This CDR3 spans 17 amino acids. CDR3 nucleotides: TGCGCCAGCAGCTTACGACCAGGACTAGCGGGAACCTACGAGCAGTACTTC. Its protein product is CASSLRPGLAGTYEQYF.

This rearrangement joins TRBV28 to TRBJ1-3; D remains unclear. V was shortened by 7 bases and J by 5 bases, with 12 bases between the two germline ends. The CDR3 totals 13 residues. Germline lookup yields CDR1 MDHEN and CDR2 SYDVKM. The CDR3 DNA sequence: TGTGCCAGCACCCCTACTCCTAGAAACACCATATATTTT. It encodes CASTPTPRNTIYF.

The rearrangement joins TRBV12-3 or TRBV12-4 to TRBJ2-7; TRBD1 matches at 7 bases. Trimming at V came to 6 bases and at J to 0 bases, leaving 2 bases not matched to a gene. The CDR3 runs to 13 residues. The CDR3 sequence is CASRRDSSYEQYF. The CDR3, as DNA: TGTGCCAGCAGGAGGGACAGCTCCTACGAGCAGTACTTC.

V gene TRBV4-2 combines with J gene TRBJ2-7; a possible D gene is TRBD1 (6 bases). The CDR3 has 14 residues. Germline lookup yields CDR1 LGHNA and CDR2 YNFKEQ. With 2 bases removed from V and 0 bases from J, the gap between germline ends came to 8 bases. As DNA, the CDR3 is TGTGCCAGCAGCCAAACAGGGACCTCCTACGAGCAGTACTTC. It specifies CASSQTGTSYEQYF.

J is TRBJ1-1 and V is TRBV7-6; 11 bases align to TRBD1. The CDR3 sequence is 16 residues long. The germline CDR1 and CDR2 sequences are SGHVS and FNYEAQ. V shed 4 bases and J 6 bases; nucleotides not matched to a gene: 10. The CDR3 loop is CASSSPGQGVVAEAFF. CDR3 nucleotide sequence: TGTGCCAGCAGCTCTCCGGGACAGGGGGTGGTGGCTGAAGCTTTCTTT.

A few counts support this clone. This chain uses TRBV28 with TRBJ2-7; D might be TRBD2 (6 bases). The V end was cut by 10 bases, the J end by 0 bases, with 22 bases between. Germline V CDR1 and CDR2: MDHEN, SYDVKM. This CDR3 is 16 amino acids long. CDR3 in amino acids: CATRGSNTISSYEQYF. The DNA for the CDR3 is TGTGCCACACGGGGGTCCAACACTATCAGCTCCTACGAGCAGTACTTC.

The sample holds one count of this clone. The V gene is TRBV2, the J gene TRBJ2-4, with 7 bases identical to TRBD2. Germline loops: CDR1 SNHLY, CDR2 FYNNEI. This CDR3 spans 16 amino acids. Trimming took 6 bases from V and 0 from J; bases not matched to a gene: 8. CDR3 loop: CASSQRLAIAKNIQYF. CDR3 nucleotides: TGTGCCAGCAGCCAAAGACTAGCCATAGCCAAAAACATTCAGTACTTC. The full variable domain, rest sourced from reference TRBV2 and TRBJ2-4, is EPEVTQTPSHQVTQMGQEVILRCVPISNHLYFYWYRQILGQKVEFLVSFYNNEISEKSEIFDDQFSVERPDGSNFTLKIRSTKLEDSAMYFCASSQRLAIAKNIQYFGAGTRLSVL.

The chain links TRBV11-2 to TRBJ1-2, with 9 bases matching TRBD1. The CDR3 covers 17 residues. With V trimmed by 6 bases and J by 7 bases, 18 bases remained unmatched. In germline, CDR1 is SGHAT, CDR2 FQNNGV. CDR3 sequence: CASRGPVRDRANLGYTF. The CDR3 nucleotides are TGTGCCAGCAGAGGACCCGTCCGGGACAGGGCCAACCTTGGCTACACCTTC.

J is TRBJ2-3 and V is TRBV19, with 13 nucleotides matching TRBD2. CDR3 length equals 15 residues. CDR1 and CDR2 (germline): LNHDA, SQIVND (reference sequence). V was clipped by 6 bases and J by 3 bases; unmatched bases: 3. CDR3: CASRTTSGRTDTQYF. The CDR3 DNA reads as TGTGCCAGTAGAACGACTAGCGGGAGGACAGATACGCAGTATTTT.

The chain links TRBV5-1 to TRBJ2-1; no definite D call. With 4 bases removed from V and 0 bases from J, the gap between germline ends came to 8 bases. CDR1 is SGHRS, CDR2 YFSETQ, per germline. There are 14 residues in the CDR3. CDR3: CASSMERSYNEQFF. CDR3 DNA: TGCGCCAGCAGCATGGAGCGCTCCTACAATGAGCAGTTCTTC.

The chain uses TRBV5-6 and TRBJ2-7; 11 bases are a match to TRBD2. J gave up 2 bases and V 0 bases, and 7 bases lay outside the gene matches. This CDR3 comprises 17 residues. Per germline, CDR1 SGHDT and CDR2 YYEEEE. CDR3 nucleotide sequence: TGTGCCAGCAGCTTGGAGAGACTAGCGGGACGTCCCTACGAGCAGTACTTC. Amino acids: CASSLERLAGRPYEQYF.

The chain uses TRBV11-1 and TRBJ1-1, with 7 bases matching TRBD1. Germline CDR1 reads SGHAT; CDR2 reads FQDESV (reference sequence). J gave up 0 bases and V 5 bases, and 6 bases lay outside the gene matches. The CDR3 contains 15 residues. Here the CDR3 DNA reads TGTGCCAGCAGCAGAGGGACAGAGATGAACACTGAAGCTTTCTTT. Protein product: CASSRGTEMNTEAFF.

The chain links TRBV28 to TRBJ2-7; 7 nucleotides align to TRBD2. The junction had 4 bases not matched to a gene; V was cut back by 6 bases and J by 5 bases. Germline V gene sequence: CDR1 MDHEN, CDR2 SYDVKM. CDR3 length: 12 residues. CDR3 region: CASSRTRNEQYF. CDR3 in DNA: TGTGCCAGCAGCCGGACTAGGAACGAGCAGTACTTC.

The genes are TRBV4-1 and TRBJ1-2, with D perhaps TRBD1 (6 bases). The germline V and J ends were trimmed by 1 base and 5 bases, with 14 bases remaining between them. The CDR3 extends over 15 amino acids. Per the germline V gene, CDR1 is MGHRA and CDR2 is YSYEKL. This chain's CDR3 is CASSQGLQGTYGYTF. The CDR3 nucleotides are TGCGCCAGCAGCCAAGGTTTACAGGGCACTTATGGCTACACCTTC.

This chain joins TRBV3-1 (or the pseudogene TRBV3-2) and TRBJ2-1; D not resolved. Trimming took off 0 bases at V and 2 bases at J, with 17 bases between the two ends. Germline V gene lookup returns CDR1 LGHDT and CDR2 YNNKEL (reference sequence). The CDR3 is 18 residues long. CDR3 protein: CASSQDLEHMRPYNEQFF. Written as DNA, the CDR3 is TGTGCCAGCAGCCAAGATCTAGAACATATGCGGCCCTACAATGAGCAGTTCTTC.

J is TRBJ2-6 and V is TRBV30; D possibly matches TRBD1 or TRBD2 (5 bases each). The CDR3 length is 14 residues. V gave up 5 bases and J gave up 4 bases, with 12 bases separating them. The germline V gene encodes CDR1 GTSNPN and CDR2 SVGIG (reference sequence). CDR3 sequence: CAWGEGSGANVLTF. The CDR3 DNA follows: TGTGCCTGGGGAGAGGGGTCCGGGGCCAACGTCCTGACTTTC. The complete variable domain, with remaining parts taken from reference TRBV30 and TRBJ2-6, reads SQTIHQWPATLVQPVGSPLSLECTVEGTSNPNLYWYRQAAGRGLQLLFYSVGIGQISSEVPQNLSASRPQDRQFILSSKKLLLSDSGFYLCAWGEGSGANVLTFGAGSRLTVL.

J is TRBJ2-5 and V is TRBV5-1; D is undetermined. The CDR3 is 14 amino acids. The ends were cut back, 2 bases at V and 2 bases at J, with 10 bases in the middle. The V gene's germline CDR1 is SGHRS and CDR2 YFSETQ. CDR3 sequence: CASSFMTSQETQYF. CDR3 nucleotide sequence: TGCGCCAGCAGCTTCATGACTTCTCAAGAGACCCAGTACTTC.

The chain links TRBV7-2 to TRBJ2-5; D not resolved. The V gene lost 3 bases and the J gene lost 1 base, with 9 bases spanning the gap. Looked up from germline, CDR1 is SGHTA and CDR2 is FQGNSA. The CDR3 runs 14 residues. For the CDR3, the DNA is TGTGCCAGCAGCTTCGACCGAGGCCAAGAGACCCAGTACTTC. This gives the protein CASSFDRGQETQYF.

The J gene is TRBJ2-1, the V gene TRBV6-1, with D maybe TRBD2 (5 bases). Germline CDR1 MNHNS, CDR2 SASEGT. The CDR3 is 17 residues long. V lost 1 base, J lost 0 bases, and 13 bases lay in between. The CDR3 DNA reads TGTGCCAGCAGTGAAGGAGCGGCGTCGAGCTCCTACAATGAGCAGTTCTTC. It translates to CASSEGAASSSYNEQFF.

The chain has TRBV7-8 and TRBJ2-5; TRBD1 matches at 8 bases. Germline CDR1 is SGHVS and CDR2 is FQNEAQ. V lost 3 bases and J lost 5; bases outside the gene matches: 5. The CDR3 extends over 14 amino acids. CDR3 residues: CASSFQGARETQYF. The CDR3 nucleotides read TGTGCCAGCAGCTTCCAGGGGGCCAGGGAGACCCAGTACTTC.

The chain links TRBV2 to TRBJ1-5; D not certain. Germline V lookup: CDR1 SNHLY, CDR2 FYNNEI. The length of the CDR3 is 16 residues. The V end lost 4 bases, the J end lost 3 bases, and 16 bases lay between the germline ends. This chain's CDR3 is CASSAHLHEVNQPQHF. The CDR3, as DNA: TGTGCCAGCAGTGCCCACCTCCACGAGGTCAATCAGCCCCAGCATTTT.

The rearrangement links TRBV5-1 to TRBJ1-2, with 10 bases lining up with TRBD1. Trimming took 4 bases from V and 3 from J; bases not matched to a gene: 12. Germline V CDR1 and CDR2: SGHRS, YFSETQ. The CDR3 extends over 17 amino acids. CDR3 protein: CASSQTGGDVYDYGYTF. CDR3 nucleotides: TGCGCCAGCAGCCAGACAGGGGGCGACGTTTACGACTATGGCTACACCTTC. Complete variable domain (other parts from reference TRBV5-1 and TRBJ1-2): KAGVTQTPRYLIKTRGQQVTLSCSPISGHRSVSWYQQTPGQGLQFLFEYFSETQRNKGNFPGRFSGRQFSNSRSEMNVSTLELGDSALYLCASSQTGGDVYDYGYTFGSGTRLTVV.

In its sample, this clone was seen once. This chain joins TRBV7-9 and TRBJ2-7; TRBD2 is a possible D gene (6 bases). The CDR3 length is 14 residues. Germline V gives CDR1 SEHNR, CDR2 FQNEAQ (reference sequence). V dropped 5 bases and J dropped 3 bases, with 14 bases sitting between them. The CDR3 nucleotides are TGTGCCAGCAGCCCTCGGGAGCCAGGCTACGAGCAGTACTTC. Residues: CASSPREPGYEQYF.

CDR3 sequence: CASSYIAGATYNEQFF. As DNA, the CDR3 is TGTGCCAGCAGCTACATAGCGGGAGCCACCTACAATGAGCAGTTCTTC. The chain carries TRBV3-1 (or the pseudogene TRBV3-2) and TRBJ2-1; 9 nucleotides align to TRBD2. CDR1 is LGHDT and CDR2 is YNNKEL in the germline V gene (reference sequence). V was clipped by 5 bases and J by 2 bases; unmatched bases: 7. This CDR3 has 16 residues.

The chain joins TRBV29-1 to TRBJ2-2, with TRBD1 matching 8 bases. The CDR3 extends over 19 amino acids. Germline CDR1 reads SQVTM; CDR2 reads ANQGSEA. With V trimmed by 8 bases and J by 4 bases, 24 bases remained unmatched. The CDR3 reads CSNYWGRGQVKRGTGELFF. The CDR3 DNA follows: TGCAGCAACTATTGGGGGCGGGGACAGGTAAAGCGTGGCACCGGGGAGCTGTTTTTT.

This sequence joins TRBV11-2 and TRBJ1-6; 11 bases are shared with TRBD1. Germline V gene data show CDR1 as SGHAT and CDR2 as FQNNGV. The CDR3 has 16 amino acids. V lost 1 base and J lost 10; bases outside the gene matches: 6. CDR3 sequence reads: CASSLGRDRGNSPLHF. In DNA, the CDR3 is TGTGCCAGCAGCTTAGGGCGGGACAGGGGGAACTCACCCCTCCACTTT.

The sample holds a few counts of this clone. This chain uses TRBV2 with TRBJ1-1; the D gene is possibly TRBD1 (5 bases). The length of the CDR3 is 14 residues. CDR1 and CDR2 from the germline V gene are SNHLY and FYNNEI. The ends were cut back, 5 bases at V and 0 bases at J, with 10 bases in the middle. The CDR3 coding sequence is TGTGCCAGCAGTTTGACAGAGATGAACACTGAAGCTTTCTTT. It translates to CASSLTEMNTEAFF.

A single count supports this clone. This chain joins TRBV6-5 and TRBJ2-2; 7 positions match TRBD2. Germline trimming cut 8 bases from V and 5 bases from J; bases unmatched to any gene: 5. Germline values: CDR1 MNHEY, CDR2 SVGAGI. This CDR3 contains 13 residues. For the CDR3, the DNA is TGTGCCAGCTGGGGGGGAGGGACCGGGGAGCTGTTTTTT. Translating it yields CASWGGGTGELFF.

The CDR3, as DNA: TGTGCCAGCAGTGAATACGAGGGAGTTCGGAACACCGGGGAGCTGTTTTTT. It yields the protein CASSEYEGVRNTGELFF. The chain couples TRBV25-1 to TRBJ2-2; D is perhaps TRBD2 (5 bases). This CDR3 has 17 amino acids. Trimming shortened V by 0 bases and J by 1 base, and 12 bases separated the two germline ends. Germline CDR1 MGHDK, CDR2 SYGVNS.

The chain uses TRBV5-3 and TRBJ1-1; 7 bases agree with TRBD1. TRBV5-3 is marked as an open reading frame, function uncertain. After removal of 5 bases from V and 1 base from J, the junction contained 5 bases not matched to a gene. This CDR3 contains 14 residues. This chain's CDR3 is CARSPGTENTEAFF. CDR3 in DNA: TGTGCCAGAAGTCCCGGGACAGAGAACACTGAAGCTTTCTTT.